This entry describes one TCR beta chain. Only one count was recorded for this clone. Its antigen is not yet known. No qualities accompany the bases; no much larger clone lies one base away. This entry is derived from a study of cytomegalovirus exposure and HLA in healthy donors (dated by TCRdb to about 2017). At the level of the whole study: In an earlier analysis of under 750 of the donors, 276 Gb of sequence data and 120 million or so unique TCR beta sequences from some 170 million T cells were reported. Roughly 300 gigabases of sequencing data and 80 million or so unique TCR sequences were included in an early release covering roughly 600 HLA-typed donors. Of the approximately 400 genotyped donors, roughly 80% fell in the genetic ancestry cluster associated with self-reported Caucasian donors. The study aimed to test whether signatures of past pathogen exposure could be identified by cataloging public T cell receptors. Using immunosequencing, the study profiled T cell repertoires from around 670 subjects and related those repertoires to cytomegalovirus serostatus. In addition to the first cohort of about 650 subjects, a separate validation cohort of some 120 different subjects was used. To predict cytomegalovirus infection status, the study combined high-throughput TCR immunosequencing, statistical association of individual TCRs with disease status, and machine learning. In a later analysis, previously published TCR beta repertoires from 666 donors were re-analyzed and high-resolution HLA genotyping was added so that TCR occurrence patterns could be studied. Rather than drawing on any new phenotypic data, the later analysis identified candidate immune exposures from TCR beta sequences and the way those sequences occurred across donors. An earlier analysis of a few hundred of the donors applied high-throughput TCR beta sequencing to assess whether each TCR beta V gene segment acted as functional or pseudogenic. Alongside the repertoire data, information on donor age, sex, ethnicity and CMV serostatus was compiled. Genome-wide SNP genotypes for about 60% of the roughly 670 donors were used in a later genetic analysis, which treated that subset as a discovery cohort. Every discovery cohort repertoire had been produced on one sequencing platform. Class I and class II HLA loci were covered by the typing at four-digit resolution. The number of donors typed differed by locus, with about 629-640 for A, B, C, DRB1 and DQB1, over 500 for DQA1, some 570 for DPA1, and some 450 for DPB1. Because of strong linkage in the cohort, roughly five DR-DQ haplotypes were treated as single units for association and clustering. Across 398 genotyped donors of the cohort, an average of approximately 240,000 unique TCR beta nucleotide sequences per donor were sequenced, and 15% to 20% of those sequences were non-productive.

Receptor amplification or capture employed the immunoSEQ multiplex PCR assay. For the multiplex PCR, a mixture combining 60 forward primers for TCR Vbeta segments and 13 reverse primers for TCR Jbeta segments was used. A multiplex PCR assay on genomic DNA amplified the CDR3 region of rearranged TCR beta genes. The amplified TCR beta libraries were sequenced on the Illumina HiSeq System as 87-base-pair reads. As for the authors' bioinformatics: Across the 500 to 850 repertoires, a later analysis counted 60 million to 90 million unique TCR beta chains, roughly 11 million of which were shared by at least two donors. To remove PCR and sequencing errors, raw reads were error-corrected and collapsed into unique sequences using a nearest-neighbor algorithm that merged closely related sequences. CDR3 sequences were aligned to IMGT reference sequences to assign V, D and J gene segments. For a sequence to be retained, a match of at least six nucleotides to both a V gene segment and a J gene segment was required. A rearrangement counted as productive if the CDR3 had no stop codons and remained in frame with V and J, and every other rearrangement counted as non-productive. CDR3 was defined by IMGT convention, running from the second conserved V-encoded cysteine to the conserved J-encoded phenylalanine. The earlier analysis of 587 of the donors excluded sequences that lacked an unambiguous match to a single V gene segment. In an earlier analysis of around 600 of the donors, V segments were called functional above 56.7% productive rearrangements and were called segregating when the between-donor standard deviation exceeded 5%. A statistical classification framework was developed to diagnose cytomegalovirus status using the catalog of TCR beta chain sequences. In a later analysis, V and J genes were assigned by comparing TCR nucleotide sequences against IMGT/GENE-DB human TR gene sequences. A later analysis assigned CDR3 sequences and most-parsimonious VDJ recombination scenarios with the TCRdist pipeline. A later analysis defined each TCR beta chain by its CDR3 amino acid sequence plus V-gene family, and excluded reads lacking a unique V-gene family. To address suspected cross-contamination and a sequencing artifact, a later analysis removed under 600 highly shared, low-generation-probability nucleotide sequences. For each public chain, a later analysis derived a clonal expansion index from normalized ranks of inferred template counts within each repertoire. A later analysis computed generation probabilities with a VDJ recombination model fitted to out-of-frame rearrangements, and checked the results against IGoR. Hypergeometric tests were used in a later analysis to score TCR-TCR, TCR-HLA and TCR-CMV co-occurrence, with a repertoire-size bias correction applied to the TCR pairs. A later analysis estimated false discovery rates by permuting HLA or CMV assignments 20 times. In a later analysis, co-occurring TCRs were grouped with DBSCAN, and TCRdist sequence similarity was added when clustering was performed within HLA-allele-positive subsets. Repertoires with fewer than 30,000 or more than 120,000 public chains were left out of co-occurrence clustering, as were four to six repertoires with anomalous nucleotide sharing. TCRdb carries this immuneACCESS record with in-frame sequences only. Its versions omit some clonotypes, under half of them owing to an unresolved V gene in the studies checked, with the rest unexplained. V and J calls and clone size are as listed in that table; D and trimming were resolved from the DNA. This sample gives 200,000 to 250,000 clones in total; 70% to 85% of them show up just once. Of the sample, around 0.57% falls within the top ten clones.

The cohort comprised fewer than 700 healthy bone marrow donors. Cohort members were all nominally healthy when sampled, although unrecorded immune exposures were likely present. The donor was CMV seronegative and was included in the group of 352 seronegative cohort members. Each donor provided a peripheral blood sample, and peripheral blood mononuclear cells were used for TCR beta sequencing. Genomic DNA extraction from the blood cell samples was performed with the Qiagen DNeasy Blood Extraction Kit. The germline V end is reduced by 7 bases and the J end by 7 bases; junction bases left unmatched: 8. The CDR3 sequence holds 15 residues, the cysteine and phenylalanine included. The kept DNA is CDR3 alone, 45 bases in frame from the first base. The germline V gene (reference sequence) sets CDR1 to MNHNY and CDR2 to SVGAGI. Findings and caveats that apply to the study as a whole: In a later analysis, HLA-associated TCR beta chains were found to be more clonally expanded and to have lower generation probabilities than equally common non-associated chains. A later analysis reported that several top co-occurrence clusters appeared linked to parvovirus B19, influenza, CMV and Epstein-Barr virus. The study listed 164 TCR beta chains as associated with cytomegalovirus. Some IMGT-functional V segments, including TRBV6-2 and TRBV6-3, could not be told apart with the 87-base-pair reads, so those segments were excluded. When HLA alleles, especially DR and DQ, strongly co-occurred, attributing TCR associations to individual alleles was difficult. It was suggested by the authors that the approach could potentially be generalized to other disease states and immunological phenotypes. Most TCR sequences were seen in very few donors, while some public TCRs were found in many individuals. Because some donors lacked HLA typing at each locus, the association tests relied only on the typed subset. A few of the identified cytomegalovirus-associated TCR beta chains were confirmed in vitro to be specific for cytomegalovirus antigens. A later analysis found that most CMV-associated TCR beta chains appeared HLA-restricted, with HLA associations seemingly driven largely by CMV exposure. The earlier analysis of about 600 of the donors excluded roughly 17 rarely observed V segments, including chromosome 9 orphons, because counts were too low. The sequencing pipeline was judged likely to have produced a cluster of highly shared sequence variants as a technical artifact. In an earlier analysis of fewer than 700 of the donors, most TCR beta V segments appeared in productive rearrangements about 87% or about 30% of the time, broadly matching IMGT annotations. Only TCR beta chains were sequenced in this cohort, and the absence of alpha or paired-chain data limited detectable features. Linkage disequilibrium might explain the correlated functional status among segregating V segments, but an unknown experimental factor could not be excluded. V-gene and J-gene trimming of TCR beta chains was associated with a missense DCLRE1C variant in a later genetic analysis, and the association was replicated in an independent cohort. A later analysis associated roughly 17,000 TCR beta sequences with specific HLA alleles at a false discovery rate of 0.05. A further reported finding was that TCR beta sequences accurately predicted the HLA-A and HLA-B alleles for most subjects in the first cohort. A later analysis found that TCR association rates varied across HLA loci, with DRB1 alleles showing the most associated TCRs and HLA-C alleles the fewest. Immune exposure information for the cohort was limited to CMV serostatus. The classifier was reported to diagnose cytomegalovirus status with high specificity and sensitivity in both the original and validation cohorts. Sequencing depth was assumed to be roughly uniform across donors in the presence/absence analyses, though that assumption may not hold. According to a later genetic analysis, donors in an Asian-associated ancestry cluster had fewer N-insertions in productive TCRs than the approximately 630-donor mean.

The rearrangement joined TRBV6-6 to TRBJ1-5; 12 junctional bases match TRBD1. The specimen was PBMCs. The receptor comes from a woman between 40 and 50 years old in good health and CMV-seronegative. The bases are TGTGCCAGCATGGGGACAGGGGGCGCGGGACAGCCCCAGCATTTT. This codes for CASMGTGGAGQPQHF.